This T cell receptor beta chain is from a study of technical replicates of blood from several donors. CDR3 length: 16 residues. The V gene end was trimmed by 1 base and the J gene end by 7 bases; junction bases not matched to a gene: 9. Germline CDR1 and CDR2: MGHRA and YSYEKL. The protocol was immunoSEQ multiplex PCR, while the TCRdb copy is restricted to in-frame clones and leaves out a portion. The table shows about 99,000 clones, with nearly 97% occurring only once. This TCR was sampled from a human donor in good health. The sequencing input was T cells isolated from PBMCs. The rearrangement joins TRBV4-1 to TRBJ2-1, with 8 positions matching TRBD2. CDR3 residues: CASSQGIAGPWNEQFF. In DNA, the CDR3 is TGCGCCAGCAGCCAAGGAATAGCGGGACCCTGGAATGAGCAGTTCTTC.